This T cell receptor (beta chain) was captured by sequencing in a study of blood T cell repertoires in COVID-19. Study-wide context: COVID-19 samples from acute and convalescent phases originated in the United States, Italy and Spain. PBMCs, B-cell-depleted T cells, or T cells were the source of the cDNA or gDNA that made up the material.

CDR3 length: 13 amino acids. V was pared by 4 bases and J by 7 bases, with 14 bases between. The V gene's germline CDR1 is SGHTA and CDR2 FQGNSA. As originally analysed: Nucleated cell counts were estimated from reference gene primer amplification. Sequenced by immunoSEQ multiplex PCR; TCRdb stores in-frame clones only, minus some. V and J calls and clone size are copied from that table; D and trimming were computed from the DNA. This table has roughly 110,000 clones, 70% to 90% appearing once. The chain links TRBV7-2 to TRBJ2-7, with D maybe TRBD2 (5 bases). This sequence was found in a middle-aged man with active or convalescent COVID-19. Sequencing input: peripheral blood. The CDR3 nucleotides are TGTGCCAGCAGCTCGGAAGCCCCGGGGGAGCAGTACTTC. It yields the protein CASSSEAPGEQYF.